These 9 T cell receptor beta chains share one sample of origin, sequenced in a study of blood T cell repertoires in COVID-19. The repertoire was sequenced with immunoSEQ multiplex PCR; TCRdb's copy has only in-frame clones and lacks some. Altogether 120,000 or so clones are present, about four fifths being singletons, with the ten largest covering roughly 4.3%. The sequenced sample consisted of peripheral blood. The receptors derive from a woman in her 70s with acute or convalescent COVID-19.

Here the CDR3 DNA reads TGTGCCAGCAGCTTATTCGAGAATATGAACACTGAAGCTTTCTTT. Its protein is CASSLFENMNTEAFF. The chain employs TRBV5-4 and TRBJ1-1; D unresolved. The CDR3 is 15 residues long. From germline, CDR1 is SGHNT and CDR2 YYREEE (reference sequence). Trimming removed 2 bases at V and 0 bases at J, with 11 bases between.

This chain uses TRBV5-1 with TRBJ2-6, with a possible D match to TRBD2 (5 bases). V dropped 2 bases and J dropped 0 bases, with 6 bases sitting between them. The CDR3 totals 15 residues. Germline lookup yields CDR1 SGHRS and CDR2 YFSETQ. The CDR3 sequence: CASSFGSSGANVLTF. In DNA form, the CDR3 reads TGCGCCAGCAGCTTTGGGAGCTCTGGGGCCAACGTCCTGACTTTC.

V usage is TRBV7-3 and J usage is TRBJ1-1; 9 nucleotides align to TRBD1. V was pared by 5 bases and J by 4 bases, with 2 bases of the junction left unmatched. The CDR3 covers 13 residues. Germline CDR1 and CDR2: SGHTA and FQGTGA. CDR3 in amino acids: CASSLQGATEAFF. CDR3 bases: TGTGCCAGCAGCCTACAGGGGGCCACTGAAGCTTTCTTT.

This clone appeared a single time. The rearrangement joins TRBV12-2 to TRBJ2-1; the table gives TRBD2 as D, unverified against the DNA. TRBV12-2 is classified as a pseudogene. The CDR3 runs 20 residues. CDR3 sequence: CASRTPLGTSGGQRYNEQFF. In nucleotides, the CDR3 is TGTGCAAGTCGCACCCCGCTCGGGACTAGCGGGGGGCAACGGTACAATGAGCAGTTCTTC.

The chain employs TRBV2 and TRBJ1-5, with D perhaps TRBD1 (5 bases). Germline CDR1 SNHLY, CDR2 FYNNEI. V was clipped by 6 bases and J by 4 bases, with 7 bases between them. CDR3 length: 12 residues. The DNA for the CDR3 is TGTGCCAGCAGCCGACAGAATCAGCCCCAGCATTTT. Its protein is CASSRQNQPQHF.

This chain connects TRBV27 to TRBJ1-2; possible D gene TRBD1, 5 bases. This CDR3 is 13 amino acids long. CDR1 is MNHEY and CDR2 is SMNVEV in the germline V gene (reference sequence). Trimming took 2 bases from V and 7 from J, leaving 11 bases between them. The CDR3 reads CASSLRRGSGYTF. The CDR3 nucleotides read TGTGCCAGCAGTTTAAGGAGGGGCAGTGGCTACACCTTC.

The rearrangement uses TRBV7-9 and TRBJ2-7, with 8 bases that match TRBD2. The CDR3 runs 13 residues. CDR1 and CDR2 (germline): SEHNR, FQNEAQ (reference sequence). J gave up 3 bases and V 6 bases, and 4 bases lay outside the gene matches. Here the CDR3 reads CASRQGLDYEQYF. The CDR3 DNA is TGTGCCAGCAGACAGGGACTAGACTACGAGCAGTACTTC.

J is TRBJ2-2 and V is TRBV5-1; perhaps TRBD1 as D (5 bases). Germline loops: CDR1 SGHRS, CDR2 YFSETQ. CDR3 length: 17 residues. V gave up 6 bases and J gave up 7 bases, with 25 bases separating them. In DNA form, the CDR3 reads TGCGCCAGCACGGTTCTTGTTCGTAGTGGGGCCGGCGGGGAGCTGTTTTTT. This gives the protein CASTVLVRSGAGGELFF.

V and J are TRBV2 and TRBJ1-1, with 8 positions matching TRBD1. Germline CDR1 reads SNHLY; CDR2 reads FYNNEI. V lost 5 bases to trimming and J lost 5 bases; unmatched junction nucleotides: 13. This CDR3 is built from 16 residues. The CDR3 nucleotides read TGTGCCAGCAGTTCCCCCGGGACAGGTACGGGGACTGAAGCTTTCTTT. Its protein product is CASSSPGTGTGTEAFF.